This T cell receptor beta chain was identified in a study of chemoradiotherapy in HPV16-positive cancers. Repertoires were generated with immunoSEQ multiplex PCR, while TCRdb's copy carries only in-frame clones and drops some. The sample records approximately 23,000 clones, approximately 73% being singletons. This clone was observed a handful of times. This CDR3 region has 16 residues. CDR1 is LGHNA and CDR2 is YNFKEQ in the germline V gene. Trimming at V came to 0 bases and at J to 4 bases, leaving 5 bases not matched to a gene. The gene calls are TRBV4-2 and TRBJ1-5, with TRBD1 matching over 8 bases. Sampling was conducted from a patient who underwent chemoradiotherapy. The sequence was collected from a human donor with HPV-associated anogenital cancer. The CDR3 DNA sequence: TGTGCCAGCAGCCAAGAGGAGACAGGGGAAAATCAGCCCCAGCATTTT. Protein: CASSQEETGENQPQHF.